The present entry profiles one T cell receptor beta chain with its context. Antigen: not known. J gave up 10 bases and V 3 bases, and 6 bases lay outside the gene matches. CDR1 DFQATT and CDR2 SNEGSKA come from the germline V gene (reference sequence). This CDR3 region has 11 residues. This sample was included in a study of shared clonotypes between healthy human individuals. About the study: The plates for each donor numbered three CD4 naive, three CD4 memory, two CD8 naive and one CD8 memory. Broader study findings: Few donors restricted represented genetic and exposure-history diversity. Incomplete sequencing of sorted subsets was indicated by rarefaction despite large depth.

Profiled with immunoSEQ multiplex PCR; TCRdb holds only in-frame clones, not every one. The table records around 2.5 million clones, 93% of them present only once. The donors were all Caucasian adults (living in Nashville, Tennessee). The sequenced sample was naive CD4+ T cells from PBMCs. Subset defined: CD45RA+ positively selected. The receptor was derived from a man younger than 30 in good health. Some clones in this sample may be carry-over from other donors' samples. The chain carries TRBV20-1 and TRBJ2-7, with 7 bases lining up with TRBD1. The CDR3 spells CSARDRLQQYF. In nucleotides, the CDR3 is TGCAGTGCTAGGGACAGGCTACAACAGTACTTC.